This TCR beta chain was captured in a study of radiation and T cells in renal cell carcinoma. Study context: Nephrectomy followed 15 Gy stereotactic body radiation by 4 weeks. General study points: No pretreatment tumor biopsies were available for baseline clonotypes.

This clone was counted a single time. The antigen remains unidentified. Noted time point: baseline pretreatment blood. As for treatment: 15 Gy SBRT to primary tumor, nephrectomy 4 weeks later. The tumor was a clear cell renal cell carcinoma. V shed 6 bases and J shed 6 bases, with 14 bases lying between them. CDR3 length: 14 amino acids. In germline, CDR1 is MDHEN, CDR2 SYDVKM. The assay was immunoSEQ multiplex PCR, and TCRdb's table has in-frame clones only and misses some. The data contain 90,000 to 95,000 clones, 82% of them singletons. The sequence was obtained from a man in his sixties with renal cell carcinoma. The sequenced sample was blood, obtained from a patient whose treatment included radiotherapy and nephrectomy. The chain joins TRBV28 to TRBJ2-2; D is undetermined. CDR3 in DNA: TGTGCCAGCAGCCCCGGGCCCTCCGCCGGGGAGCTGTTTTTT. This sequence encodes CASSPGPSAGELFF.